This record covers a single T cell receptor (beta chain). Its antigen specificity is not known. No much larger clonotype is one base removed from it; base qualities were not supplied. The record originates from a study of cytomegalovirus exposure and HLA in healthy donors (dated by TCRdb to about 2017). Context from the whole study: An earlier analysis of roughly 500 of the donors reported more than 250 Gb of sequence data and 100 million to 140 million unique TCR beta sequences from roughly 180 million T cells. The study aimed to test whether signatures of past pathogen exposure could be identified by cataloging public T cell receptors. Among the 398 genotyped donors, approximately 82% belonged to the genetic ancestry cluster associated with self-reported Caucasian donors. To study patterns of TCR occurrence, a later analysis re-analyzed previously published TCR beta repertoires from 600 to 750 donors and added high-resolution HLA genotyping. About 310 gigabases of sequencing data and 70 million to 85 million unique TCR sequences were included in an early release covering about 700 HLA-typed donors. Because of strong linkage in the cohort, roughly five DR-DQ haplotypes were treated as single units for association and clustering. Donor age, sex, ethnicity and CMV serostatus were compiled alongside the repertoire data. To decide whether each TCR beta V gene segment behaved as functional or pseudogenic, an earlier analysis of some 540 of the donors relied on high-throughput TCR beta sequencing. Besides the first cohort of about 730 subjects, a separate validation cohort made up of roughly 120 different subjects was used. All discovery cohort repertoires had been generated on a single sequencing platform. Typing coverage differed by locus: A, B, C, DRB1 and DQB1 were typed in roughly 620-630 donors, DQA1 in roughly 500, DPA1 in 600 to 610, and DPB1 in 400 to 490. In a later genetic analysis, genome-wide SNP genotypes for about three fifths of the roughly 670 donors were used, and that subset was treated as a discovery cohort. The T cell repertoires of around 730 subjects were profiled by immunosequencing and related to cytomegalovirus serostatus. On average, around 240,000 unique TCR beta nucleotide sequences were sequenced per donor among a few hundred genotyped donors of the cohort, with 15% to 20% of those sequences being non-productive. In the later analysis, no new phenotypic data were used to find candidate immune exposures; instead, reliance was placed on TCR beta sequences and their occurrence across donors. HLA typing included class I and class II loci at four-digit resolution. High-throughput TCR immunosequencing, statistical association of individual TCRs with disease status, and machine learning were combined to predict cytomegalovirus infection status.

The paper as a whole reports these results and caveats: In vitro tests confirmed that three of the cytomegalovirus-associated TCR beta chains recognize cytomegalovirus antigens. Seventeen rarely observed V segments, including chromosome 9 orphons, were excluded from the earlier analysis of a few hundred of the donors because counts were too low. A later analysis found that TCR association rates varied across HLA loci, with DRB1 alleles showing the most associated TCRs and HLA-C alleles the fewest. Linkage disequilibrium might explain the correlated functional status among segregating V segments, but an unknown experimental factor could not be excluded. In a later genetic analysis, a missense DCLRE1C variant was associated with V-gene and J-gene trimming of TCR beta chains, and the association was replicated in an independent cohort. A further reported finding was that TCR beta sequences accurately predicted the HLA-A and HLA-B alleles for most subjects in the first cohort. A later analysis found that HLA-associated TCR beta chains were more clonally expanded and had lower generation probabilities than equally common non-associated chains. Most TCR sequences were observed very rarely across donors, whereas some public TCRs were present in many individuals. In an earlier analysis of 450 to 750 of the donors, most TCR beta V segments appeared in productive rearrangements about 90% or about 30% of the time, broadly matching IMGT annotations. The authors suggested that the approach could potentially be generalized to other disease states and immunological phenotypes. Most CMV-associated TCR beta chains appeared to be HLA-restricted in a later analysis, and the HLA associations seemed to be driven largely by CMV exposure. Only TCR beta chains were sequenced in this cohort, and the absence of alpha or paired-chain data limited detectable features. In a later genetic analysis, fewer N-insertions in productive TCRs were reported among donors in an Asian-associated ancestry cluster than the 666-donor mean. In a later analysis, several top co-occurrence clusters were reported to appear linked to parvovirus B19, influenza, CMV and Epstein-Barr virus. Assigning TCR associations to individual alleles was difficult when HLA alleles, especially DR and DQ, strongly co-occurred. Presence/absence analyses assumed roughly uniform sequencing depth across donors, an assumption that may not hold. The sequencing pipeline was judged likely to have produced a cluster of highly shared sequence variants as a technical artifact. The classifier was reported to diagnose cytomegalovirus status with high specificity and sensitivity in both the original and validation cohorts. HLA typing was unavailable for some donors at each locus, so association tests used only the typed subset. Specific HLA alleles were associated with roughly 17,000 TCR beta sequences at a false discovery rate of 0.05 in a later analysis. In the study, approximately 150 TCR beta chains were listed as associated with cytomegalovirus. CMV serostatus was the only immune exposure information available for the cohort. The 87-base-pair reads could not distinguish some IMGT-functional V segments, including TRBV6-2 and TRBV6-3, so those segments were excluded.

The protocol used for the library was the immunoSEQ multiplex PCR assay. For the multiplex PCR, a mixture combining 60 forward primers for TCR Vbeta segments and 13 reverse primers for TCR Jbeta segments was used. The CDR3 region of rearranged TCR beta genes was amplified from genomic DNA with a multiplex PCR assay. The Illumina HiSeq System was used to sequence the amplified TCR beta libraries as 87-base-pair reads. Turning to the authors' computational methods: In a later analysis, approximately 74 million unique TCR beta chains were counted across the 690 or so repertoires, and around 10 million of these chains were shared by at least two donors. A nearest-neighbor algorithm error-corrected the raw reads and collapsed the reads into unique sequences, merging closely related sequences to remove PCR and sequencing errors. CDR3 sequences were aligned to IMGT reference sequences to assign V, D and J gene segments. For a sequence to be retained, a match of at least six nucleotides to both a V gene segment and a J gene segment was required. Rearrangements were called productive when the CDR3 lacked stop codons and stayed in frame with V and J; all others were non-productive. CDR3 was defined according to IMGT convention as the region running from the second conserved V-encoded cysteine to the conserved J-encoded phenylalanine. The earlier analysis of roughly 590 of the donors excluded any sequence lacking an unambiguous match to a single V gene segment. An earlier analysis of about 600 of the donors called V segments functional above 56.7% productive rearrangements and segregating when the between-donor standard deviation exceeded 5%. A statistical classification framework was developed to diagnose cytomegalovirus status using the catalog of TCR beta chain sequences. In a later analysis, V and J genes were assigned by comparing TCR nucleotide sequences against IMGT/GENE-DB human TR gene sequences. The TCRdist pipeline was used in a later analysis to assign CDR3 sequences and most-parsimonious VDJ recombination scenarios. A later analysis defined each TCR beta chain by its CDR3 amino acid sequence plus V-gene family, and excluded reads lacking a unique V-gene family. A later analysis removed over 500 highly shared, low-generation-probability nucleotide sequences to deal with suspected cross-contamination and a sequencing artifact. For each public chain, a later analysis derived a clonal expansion index from normalized ranks of inferred template counts within each repertoire. In a later analysis, generation probabilities were computed with a VDJ recombination model fitted to out-of-frame rearrangements, and the resulting probabilities were checked against IGoR. In a later analysis, TCR-TCR, TCR-HLA and TCR-CMV co-occurrence was scored with hypergeometric tests, and a repertoire-size bias correction was applied to TCR pairs. False discovery rates were estimated in a later analysis by permuting HLA or CMV assignments 20 times. In a later analysis, co-occurring TCRs were grouped with DBSCAN, and TCRdist sequence similarity was added when clustering was performed within HLA-allele-positive subsets. Repertoires with fewer than 30,000 or more than 120,000 public chains, plus five repertoires with anomalous nucleotide sharing, were excluded from co-occurrence clustering. TCRdb took this table from immuneACCESS and kept in-frame rearrangements with V and J called. Such tables lack part of the clones; where checked against another copy, unresolved V genes explain under half of the gap, and the rest is unexplained. V, J and clone size were drawn from that table, and D and trimming were deduced from the DNA. The sample contains 100,000 to 150,000 clones, 70% to 85% of them found a single time. Of the sample, 4% is held by the ten largest clones.

The germline V gene yields SGHTA for CDR1 and FQGNSA for CDR2. The CDR3 holds 16 amino acids from the cysteine to the phenylalanine. The CDR3 DNA has 48 bases and is translated from base 1. Relative to germline, V is 0 bases shorter and J is 8 bases shorter, with 16 bases between their ends. In total, 630 or so healthy bone marrow donors made up the cohort. At the time of sampling, every cohort member was nominally healthy, though immune exposures that went unrecorded were likely present. The donor tested CMV seropositive and was one of the 289 seropositive cohort members. A peripheral blood sample was provided by each donor, and peripheral blood mononuclear cells were used for TCR beta sequencing. The Qiagen DNeasy Blood Extraction Kit was used to extract genomic DNA from the blood cell samples.

Here the chain combines TRBV7-2 and TRBJ1-4; D gene: possibly TRBD1, on 5 matching bases. This TCR was recovered from a man aged 40-50 years in good health and CMV-seropositive. Sequencing was done on a sample of PBMCs. This receptor carries the CDR3 CASSLAVPGKGEKLFF. In nucleotides, the sequence is TGTGCCAGCAGCTTAGCAGTCCCAGGGAAAGGAGAAAAACTGTTTTTT.